The clone carrying this TCR beta chain was picked up many times. The antigen remains undetermined. The library was built from around 0.4 ug RNA with molecular barcoded adaptors for alpha/delta and beta/gamma chains. In TCRdb, the reads were re-called with MiXCR into one record per CDR3 protein. This table holds approximately 62,000 distinct CDR3 sequences, around 19% found once. The data derive from a study of read filtering for tumor transcriptome and immune sequencing. On the study more broadly: Patients were 17 male and roughly 15 female, mean age around 67 years, range about 47 to 85. Whole-study results and caveats: The sorted CD138-negative fraction was a mixed bone marrow immune population, not purified T cells.

This CDR3 spans 15 amino acids. Germline V lookup: CDR1 MNHNS, CDR2 SASEGT. V lost 5 bases to trimming and J lost 1 base, with 14 bases between them. The chain joins TRBV6-1 to TRBJ1-1, with D maybe TRBD1 (6 bases). This clonotype was obtained from a donor at least 40 years old with multiple myeloma. The sequencing input was a population of CD138-negative cells sorted from bone marrow. The CDR3, as DNA: TGTGCCAGCAGTATCCCGGGACATAAGAACACTGAAGCTTTCTTT. Protein product: CASSIPGHKNTEAFF.